A selection of T cell receptor beta chains follows, all from one sample in a study of cytomegalovirus exposure and HLA in healthy donors. Using immunoSEQ multiplex PCR, the repertoire was profiled, and TCRdb retains in-frame clones only, with some absent. The sample includes some 150,000 clones, approximately 60% seen only once; the top ten take 5.5% to 9%. The source material was PBMCs. The source is a woman aged 55 to 70 in good health and CMV-seropositive. CDR3s include the opening cysteine and the closing phenylalanine or tryptophan. A D gene is named only where the DNA matches it firmly. Clone size appears in some rows only: once, few, many, or a class for an expanded clone.

d_gene	v_gene	abundance	j_gene	CDR3aa	CDR3nt
TRBD1	TRBV2	NA	TRBJ1-3	CASSRDRRGNTIYF	TGTGCCAGCAGCCGGGACAGGAGGGGAAACACCATATATTTT
NA	TRBV5-1	NA	TRBJ2-5	CASSLDPGQWETQYF	TGCGCCAGCAGCTTGGATCCAGGGCAGTGGGAGACCCAGTACTTC
NA	TRBV16	NA	TRBJ2-1	CASSQGQGSYNEQFF	TGTGCCAGCAGCCAAGGGCAGGGCTCCTACAATGAGCAGTTCTTC
NA	TRBV9	NA	TRBJ1-4	CASSATGGEKLFF	TGTGCCAGCAGCGCCACAGGTGGGGAAAAACTGTTTTTT
NA	TRBV5-6	few	TRBJ2-5	CASSLGGGPVRETQYF	TGTGCCAGCAGCTTGGGCGGGGGCCCGGTGAGGGAGACCCAGTACTTC
NA	TRBV4-3	few	TRBJ2-7	CASSQDADSYEQYF	TGCGCCAGCAGCCAGGATGCGGACTCCTACGAGCAGTACTTC
NA	TRBV7-2	NA	TRBJ1-4	CASSLAGANEKLFF	TGTGCCAGCAGCTTAGCAGGGGCTAATGAAAAACTGTTTTTT
TRBD1	TRBV28	NA	TRBJ1-2	CASSSGDRGRSGYTF	TGTGCCAGCAGTTCTGGGGACAGGGGGCGGAGTGGCTACACCTTC
NA	TRBV7-9	few	TRBJ2-2	CASSLGPPGELFF	TGTGCCAGCAGCTTAGGGCCACCCGGGGAGCTGTTTTTT
NA	TRBV5-4	NA	TRBJ2-2	CASSLGENTGELFF	TGTGCCAGCAGCTTAGGGGAGAACACCGGGGAGCTGTTTTTT